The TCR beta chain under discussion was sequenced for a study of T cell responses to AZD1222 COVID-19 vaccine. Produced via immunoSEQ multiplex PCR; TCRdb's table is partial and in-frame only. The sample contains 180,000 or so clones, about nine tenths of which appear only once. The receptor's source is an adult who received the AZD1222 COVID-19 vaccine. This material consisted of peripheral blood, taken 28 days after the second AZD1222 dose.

CDR3 residues: CASSFRTTGGLSGANVLTF. For the CDR3, the DNA is TGTGCCAGCAGTTTTAGAACTACAGGGGGCCTCTCTGGGGCCAACGTCCTGACTTTC. This chain links TRBV5-5 with TRBJ2-6; 9 nucleotides line up with TRBD1. Germline CDR1 and CDR2: SGHKS and YYEKEE (reference sequence). V was pared by 5 bases and J by 0 bases, with 12 bases of the junction left unmatched. The CDR3 covers 19 residues.